The clone carrying this T cell receptor (beta chain) showed up just a few times. Its antigen is as yet unknown. TCRdb processed the 5' RACE reads anew with MiXCR; each CDR3 protein has one entry. Of about 400,000 distinct CDR3 sequences listed, around 17% were seen once; the top ten hold roughly 21%. The data stem from a study of T-cell memory formation after mild COVID-19. Notes on the study in general: Some clones that responded were present in memory (sampled pre-infection), which suggests cross-reactive memory joined.

Sequencing was done on a sample of PBMCs or a T cell subset sorted from them (not recorded which). This TCR came from a man aged 18 to 30 who had mild COVID-19 (a few samples of this study predate the infection). Cell type and time point are not known.

The CDR3 sequence is CAWSVPRINYGYTF. DNA for the CDR3: TGTGCCTGGAGTGTCCCGAGAATTAACTATGGCTACACCTTC. This chain connects TRBV30 to TRBJ1-2; D not resolved. The ends were cut back, 0 bases at V and 1 base at J, with 9 bases in the middle. Per the germline V gene, CDR1 is GTSNPN and CDR2 is SVGIG (reference sequence). CDR3 length equals 14 residues.